This T cell receptor (beta chain) originates from a study of blood T cell repertoires in COVID-19. In the study overall: PBMCs, B-cell-depleted T cells, or T cells were the source of the cDNA or gDNA that made up the material.

The CDR3 covers 16 residues. Per the germline V gene, CDR1 is SGHRS and CDR2 is YFSETQ. Trimming cost V 4 bases and J 6 bases, with 23 bases left between them. Assay: immunoSEQ multiplex PCR; the TCRdb copy retains only in-frame clones and omits some. In the table there are some 380,000 clones, 88% of which are singletons. Participants reported their clinical history, and cohort assignment relied on those reports. The sample taken for sequencing was PBMCs or T cells enriched from blood (not recorded which). The TCR originated in a woman aged 40 to 50 with acute COVID-19. The chain recombines TRBV5-1 with TRBJ2-7; tentatively, D is TRBD2 (6 bases). This chain's CDR3 is CASSTGRGSGEREQYF. The CDR3 DNA sequence: TGCGCCAGCAGCACGGGACGGGGGTCTGGTGAGCGCGAGCAGTACTTC.